The T cell receptor (beta chain) described here comes from a study of blood T cells in healthy people across ages. The CDR3 runs 14 residues. V lost 4 bases, J lost 12 bases, and 9 bases stayed unmatched. Germline loops: CDR1 MGHRA, CDR2 YSYEKL. This clonotype was counted only a few times. Next came a second PCR, run for about 7 to 12 cycles, which used a sample-barcoded 5' primer along with a J-beta primer mix. In TCRdb, the 5' RACE reads were re-called with MiXCR into one record per CDR3 protein. The sample carries 780,000 or so distinct CDR3 sequences, 45% to 70% recorded once. The sequencing input was blood. The clonotype comes from a man between 35 and 55 years old in good health. This sequence joins TRBV4-1 and TRBJ1-4; 9 nucleotides align to TRBD1. The CDR3 here is CASSPGQGPGELFF. CDR3 DNA: TGCGCCAGCAGCCCGGGACAGGGTCCCGGGGAACTGTTTTTT.